These 25 T cell receptor beta chains originate from one sample sequenced in a study. Each CDR3 protein is one row after TCRdb ran MiXCR on the 5' RACE reads. The data show several thousand distinct CDR3 sequences, about a third seen once. Sequenced material: tumor-infiltrating memory CD4+ T cells sorted from the breast tumor. Subset meaning: memory CD4+ T cells, CD4+CD45RO+CD25-. These receptors were obtained from a female donor with breast cancer.

J is TRBJ2-3 and V is TRBV20-1, with 9 bases fitting TRBD2. V lost 4 bases to trimming and J lost 4 bases; unmatched junction nucleotides: 9. The length of the CDR3 is 15 residues. Germline V gene sequence: CDR1 DFQATT, CDR2 SNEGSKA (reference sequence). The CDR3 region has the DNA TGCAGTGCTAAAGGGGCTAGCGGGACGGCAGATACGCAGTATTTT. Translated, it gives CSAKGASGTADTQYF.

This clonotype is medium-sized. The chain has TRBV5-6 and TRBJ2-5; no firm D call. V lost 2 bases and J 1 base, leaving 0 bases between the germline ends. This CDR3 spans 11 amino acids. Germline V gene data show CDR1 as SGHDT and CDR2 as YYEEEE. The chain's CDR3 is CASSFQETQYF. CDR3 nucleotides: TGTGCCAGCAGCTTCCAAGAGACCCAGTACTTC.

This clonotype was found a few times. The gene calls are TRBV5-1 and TRBJ2-3; D remains ambiguous. This CDR3 is built from 17 residues. Germline-derived CDR1 and CDR2 are SGHRS and YFSETQ. V lost 0 bases and J lost 0, with 14 bases in between. The CDR3 coding sequence is TGCGCCAGCAGCTTGGCCTGGCTACCCCTTAGCACAGATACGCAGTATTTT. It encodes CASSLAWLPLSTDTQYF. The variable domain in full, completed from reference TRBV5-1 and TRBJ2-3, reads KAGVTQTPRYLIKTRGQQVTLSCSPISGHRSVSWYQQTPGQGLQFLFEYFSETQRNKGNFPGRFSGRQFSNSRSEMNVSTLELGDSALYLCASSLAWLPLSTDTQYFGPGTRLTVL.

By frequency in the sample, this clonotype is medium-sized. This chain uses TRBV9 with TRBJ2-2; D is undetermined. In germline, CDR1 is SGDLS, CDR2 YYNGEE. Trimming removed 4 bases from V and 7 bases from J, with 8 bases in between. This CDR3 has 12 residues. This CDR3 is CASSQIGGELFF. In DNA form, the CDR3 reads TGTGCCAGCAGCCAAATCGGCGGGGAGCTGTTTTTT.

This chain connects TRBV3-1 to TRBJ2-1; D unresolved. V lost 4 bases, J lost 0 bases, and 10 bases lay in between. This CDR3 comprises 15 residues. CDR1 is LGHDT, CDR2 YNNKEL, per germline (reference sequence). The CDR3 DNA reads TGTGCCAGCAGCCTCCCCAGACGCTCCTACAATGAGCAGTTCTTC. It specifies CASSLPRRSYNEQFF.

This clonotype was observed many times. The chain links TRBV24-1 to TRBJ2-4; TRBD2 might be the D (6 bases). CDR1 and CDR2 from the germline V gene are KGHDR and SFDVKD. CDR3 length: 13 amino acids. Trimming stripped 5 bases from V and 7 bases from J, with 11 bases between. CDR3 protein: CATSGRRENIQYF. CDR3 nucleotides: TGTGCCACCAGTGGACGGAGGGAGAACATTCAGTACTTC.

As to this clonotype: One end of the junction fails to match germline, which may point to a read error. The chain combines TRBV5-1 with TRBJ2-5; 8 bases fit TRBD2. Germline V lookup: CDR1 SGHRS, CDR2 YFSETQ. The CDR3 has 16 residues. The chain's CDR3 is CASSLYGGGCGETRYF. The CDR3 DNA follows: TGCGCCAGCAGCTTGTATGGCGGGGGGTGTGGAGAGACCCGGTACTTC.

As to this clonotype: This may come from a read error, since a much larger clone is one base off. The chain combines TRBV2 with TRBJ2-1; TRBD1 agrees at 8 bases. This CDR3 has 18 amino acids. Germline V gene lookup returns CDR1 SNHLY and CDR2 FYNNEI. DNA of the CDR3: TGTACCAGCAAAGGTATACCTGGACAGGGTAGCTCCTACAATGAGCAGTTCTTC. Translated, it gives CTSKGIPGQGSSYNEQFF.

This rearrangement joins TRBV12-3 or TRBV12-4 to TRBJ2-1, with unresolved D. The CDR3 runs to 12 residues. Trimming shortened V by 3 bases and J by 8 bases, and 8 bases separated the two germline ends. The CDR3 nucleotides read TGTGCCAGCAGTTTCGTCTCGGATGAGCAGTTCTTC. It codes for CASSFVSDEQFF.

This clonotype was seen repeatedly, ten times or more. The chain recombines TRBV5-1 with TRBJ1-1; 10 positions agree with TRBD1. The germline V gene has CDR1 SGHRS and CDR2 YFSETQ. The V segment lost 4 bases and the J segment 11 bases; nucleotides outside the gene matches: 5. The CDR3 is made up of 12 amino acids. The CDR3 loop reads CASSPGQGLAFF. The CDR3 coding sequence is TGCGCCAGCAGCCCGGGACAGGGGCTGGCTTTCTTT.

This clonotype showed up just once. One end of the junction varies from germline; a read error may be responsible. The chain links TRBV7-2 to TRBJ2-1; 11 bases agree with TRBD2. The length of the CDR3 is 16 residues. In germline, CDR1 is SGHTA, CDR2 FQGNSA. CDR3 nucleotide sequence: TGTGCTAGCAGCCCCCTAGCGGGGGGCCCGGTGGGTGAGCAGTTCTTC. It specifies CASSPLAGGPVGEQFF.

This clonotype was found many times. The chain links TRBV4-1 to TRBJ2-7, with 7 bases matching TRBD2. Germline assignment: CDR1 MGHRA and CDR2 YSYEKL. CDR3 length: 15 residues. V shed 1 base, J shed 2 bases, and the junction held 5 bases outside the gene matches. The CDR3 region is CASSQGLAVTYEQYF. DNA for the CDR3: TGCGCCAGCAGCCAAGGGCTAGCGGTTACCTACGAGCAGTACTTC.

Remarks on this clonotype: It may be a read error: a sequence one base away is much more abundant. The chain has TRBV6-1 and TRBJ1-1; 8 nucleotides align to TRBD1. The CDR3 spans 16 residues. CDR1 is MNHNS and CDR2 is SASEGT in the germline V gene. The CDR3 spells CASPLEGQALNTVAFF. In nucleotides, the CDR3 is TGTGCCAGCCCTCTGGAGGGACAGGCCCTGAACACTGTAGCTTTCTTT.

The chain employs TRBV20-1 and TRBJ1-1; D gene uncertain. CDR1 is DFQATT, CDR2 SNEGSKA, per germline (reference sequence). V dropped 0 bases and J dropped 4 bases, with 12 bases sitting between them. This CDR3 has 14 residues. In DNA form, the CDR3 reads TGCAGTGCTAGAGAACCGGGTAGCGGCACTGAAGCTTTCTTT. Residues: CSAREPGSGTEAFF.

The chain has TRBV7-6 and TRBJ2-3, with 8 nucleotides matching TRBD1. CDR1 SGHVS and CDR2 FNYEAQ come from the germline V gene. V lost 5 bases, J lost 0 bases, and 4 bases stayed unmatched. CDR3 length: 15 residues. DNA for the CDR3: TGTGCCAGCAGCCCTAGGACAGGGAGCACAGATACGCAGTATTTT. It translates to CASSPRTGSTDTQYF.

Sample share makes this clonotype medium-sized. CDR3 sequence: CATSDLSGAFTDTQYF. The CDR3 nucleotides are TGTGCCACCAGTGATTTATCAGGGGCCTTCACAGATACGCAGTATTTT. This chain links TRBV24-1 with TRBJ2-3; tentative D call: TRBD1 (6 bases). With 1 base removed from V and 2 bases from J, the gap between germline ends came to 12 bases. This CDR3 spans 16 amino acids. The germline gives CDR1 KGHDR, CDR2 SFDVKD.

By share, this clonotype ranks as medium-sized. The J gene is TRBJ1-4, the V gene TRBV6-6; D might be TRBD1 (5 bases). Trimming shortened V by 6 bases and J by 0 bases, and 11 bases separated the two germline ends. This CDR3 contains 15 residues. Germline assignment: CDR1 MNHNY and CDR2 SVGAGI (reference sequence). CDR3 amino acids: CASSHDSSTNEKLFF. The CDR3 DNA is TGTGCCAGCAGCCACGACAGCTCAACTAATGAAAAACTGTTTTTT.

The V gene is TRBV18, the J gene TRBJ2-1; D is uncertain. Trimming left V 3 bases short and J 7 bases short, with 13 bases between. This CDR3 has 14 amino acids. CDR1 and CDR2 (germline): KGHSH, LQKENI. Written as DNA, the CDR3 is TGTGCCAGCTCACCTCCCCAGCGTCCGAATGAGCAGTTCTTC. It encodes CASSPPQRPNEQFF. Filled out from reference TRBV18 and TRBJ2-1, the complete variable domain reads NAGVMQNPRHLVRRRGQEARLRCSPMKGHSHVYWYRQLPEEGLKFMVYLQKENIIDESGMPKERFSAEFPKEGPSILRIQQVVRGDSAAYFCASSPPQRPNEQFFGPGTRLTVL.

This clonotype was seen repeatedly, ten times or more. This chain connects TRBV19 to TRBJ1-2; possibly TRBD1 for D (5 bases). Germline loops: CDR1 LNHDA, CDR2 SQIVND (reference sequence). V shed 5 bases and J shed 0 bases, with 19 bases lying between them. This CDR3 spans 17 amino acids. DNA of the CDR3: TGTGCCAGTAGTCACCTCAGGGAAGTGAAGTCTAACTATGGCTACACCTTC. Protein sequence: CASSHLREVKSNYGYTF.

For this clonotype: A much larger clone differs by one base, so this may be a read error. The conserved closing phenylalanine or tryptophan is absent in this CDR3, likely reflecting a read error. V gene TRBV7-2 combines with J gene TRBJ1-2; tentative D call: TRBD1 (5 bases). The CDR3 spans 12 residues. Trimming left V 5 bases short and J 7 bases short, with 11 bases between. Germline values: CDR1 SGHTA, CDR2 FQGNSA. The CDR3 is CASSPRTGGYTV. In nucleotides, the CDR3 is TGTGCCAGCAGCCCACGTACAGGTGGCTACACCGTC.

With respect to this clonotype: A much larger clonotype is one base distant, so this may be a read error. V and J are TRBV28 and TRBJ1-5; unclear D gene. Germline V gives CDR1 MDHEN, CDR2 SYDVKM. V was trimmed by 6 bases and J by 4 bases, leaving 10 bases between them. The CDR3 totals 13 residues. In DNA, the CDR3 is TGTGCCAGCAGATCCTCGTGGAATCAGCCCCAGCATTTT. This codes for CASRSSWNQPQHF.

The J gene is TRBJ2-7, the V gene TRBV5-1; D is undetermined. CDR1 is SGHRS and CDR2 is YFSETQ in the germline V gene. The length of the CDR3 is 13 residues. The V end lost 0 bases, the J end lost 2 bases, and 6 bases lay between the germline ends. The CDR3 loop is CASSLEVAYEQYF. The CDR3 DNA reads TGCGCCAGCAGCTTGGAGGTAGCCTACGAGCAGTACTTC.

This clonotype is labeled as medium-sized (0.01 to 0.1%). The rearrangement links TRBV6-6 to TRBJ2-1, with D possibly being TRBD2 (6 bases). The CDR3 length is 13 residues. The V gene's germline CDR1 is MNHNY and CDR2 SVGAGI (reference sequence). The ends were cut back, 5 bases at V and 7 bases at J, with 12 bases in the middle. DNA for the CDR3: TGTGCCAGCAGTCGGGGAGGTGGAAATGAGCAGTTCTTC. Translated: CASSRGGGNEQFF.

CDR3 sequence (DNA): TGTGCCAGCACCTTTGAAGGCTACGAGCAGTACTTC. This codes for CASTFEGYEQYF. V usage is TRBV25-1 and J usage is TRBJ2-7; D gene uncertain. Germline CDR1 MGHDK, CDR2 SYGVNS. V was trimmed by 7 bases and J by 3 bases, leaving 10 bases between them. The CDR3 length is 12 residues.

This clonotype is categorized as medium-sized (0.01 to 0.1%). This rearrangement joins TRBV21-1 to TRBJ2-7; the D segment call TRBD2 is taken from the table without a DNA check. TRBV21-1 is recorded as a pseudogene. The CDR3 covers 20 residues. The CDR3: CASSKGYGGLADKSSYEQYF. The CDR3 DNA reads TGTGCCAGCAGCAAAGGGTATGGAGGGCTAGCGGATAAAAGCTCCTACGAGCAGTACTTC.